One sample yielded the 14 T cell receptor beta chains listed below, sequenced in a study of T cell responses to AZD1222 COVID-19 vaccine (dated by TCRdb to the early 2020s). The label giving this sample's time point can be read as: about 28 days (+/-7) after the second vaccine dose. The method was the immunoSEQ multiplex PCR assay. TCRdb carries this immuneACCESS record with in-frame sequences only. Its versions omit some clonotypes, under half of them owing to an unresolved V gene in the studies checked, with the rest unexplained. The sample profile shows 83,000 or so clones; roughly 86% of them were found once. Less than 9% of the sample goes to the ten largest clones. The source material was peripheral blood, sampled 28 days after the second AZD1222 dose. The receptors derive from an adult who received the AZD1222 COVID-19 vaccine.

The rearrangement uses TRBV14 and TRBJ2-7; D might be TRBD2 (5 bases). Germline values: CDR1 SGHDN, CDR2 FVKESK. The CDR3 loop spans 12 amino acids. Trimming cost V 0 bases and J 6 bases, with 6 bases left between them. The CDR3 DNA reads as TGTGCCAGCAGCCAAGAGGACTTCGAGCAGTACTTC. This codes for CASSQEDFEQYF. Based on the CDR3 plus reference TRBV14 and TRBJ2-7, the full variable domain is EAGVTQFPSHSVIEKGQTVTLRCDPISGHDNLYWYRRVMGKEIKFLLHFVKESKQDESGMPNNRFLAERTGGTYSTLKVQPAELEDSGVYFCASSQEDFEQYFGPGTRLTVT.

The chain links TRBV5-4 to TRBJ2-1; D remains unclear. The CDR3 is 12 amino acids. In germline, CDR1 is SGHNT, CDR2 YYREEE (reference sequence). V was trimmed by 2 bases and J by 5 bases, leaving 5 bases between them. In DNA form, the CDR3 reads TGTGCCAGCAGCTTACGGAACAATGAGCAGTTCTTC. It is translated as CASSLRNNEQFF.

This clone was seen only a few times. Other DNA sequences in this sample translate to the same CDR3. The gene calls are TRBV27 and TRBJ1-5, with TRBD1 as a possible D gene (5 bases). The V gene lost 0 bases and the J gene lost 5 bases, with 5 bases spanning the gap. CDR3 size: 13 residues. Germline V CDR1 and CDR2: MNHEY, SMNVEV (reference sequence). The CDR3 DNA is TGTGCCAGCAGTTTATCCAGGGATCAGCCCCAGCATTTT. Amino acids: CASSLSRDQPQHF.

The CDR3 loop is CATRGGAREKLFF. The CDR3 coding sequence is TGTGCCACCCGGGGGGGGGCCCGTGAAAAACTGTTTTTT. The chain combines TRBV2 with TRBJ1-4; tentatively, D is TRBD1 (6 bases). With 10 bases removed from V and 7 bases from J, the gap between germline ends came to 16 bases. This CDR3 is built from 13 residues. The V gene's germline CDR1 is SNHLY and CDR2 FYNNEI.

The V gene is TRBV19, the J gene TRBJ1-5; 8 bases match TRBD1. There are 17 residues in the CDR3. Germline CDR1 reads LNHDA; CDR2 reads SQIVND (reference sequence). After removal of 7 bases from V and 4 bases from J, the junction contained 15 bases not matched to a gene. The CDR3 region has the DNA TGTGCCAGTACCTTGGACAGGGAAGACCCGATAAATCAGCCCCAGCATTTT. Protein sequence: CASTLDREDPINQPQHF.

The chain combines TRBV2 with TRBJ1-2, with 9 bases that match TRBD1. This CDR3 comprises 14 residues. After removal of 6 bases from V and 3 bases from J, the junction contained 5 bases not matched to a gene. Germline V gives CDR1 SNHLY, CDR2 FYNNEI. The CDR3 nucleotides read TGTGCCAGCAGCCTGGACAGGGGATACTATGGCTACACCTTC. Translation gives CASSLDRGYYGYTF.

The chain joins TRBV11-3 to TRBJ2-1; D is unresolved. In germline, CDR1 is SGHNT, CDR2 YENEEA. CDR3 length equals 13 residues. V was shortened by 6 bases and J by 1 base, with 7 bases between the two germline ends. CDR3 region: CASSEGSYNEQFF. CDR3 coding DNA: TGTGCCAGCAGTGAAGGATCCTACAATGAGCAGTTCTTC.

CDR3 DNA: TGTGCCAGCAGCGCATTAACCCTAGGGTACCTGGGGCGATACAATGAGCAGTTCTTC. This encodes CASSALTLGYLGRYNEQFF. The chain links TRBV21-1 to TRBJ2-1; the table's D call, TRBD1, has no DNA check behind it. TRBV21-1 is labeled a pseudogene. CDR3 length: 19 residues.

The table lists this clone with a count of one. This chain connects TRBV2 to TRBJ2-4, with TRBD2 matching 7 bases. CDR3 length equals 12 residues. V lost 4 bases, J lost 9 bases, and 3 bases stayed unmatched. Germline values: CDR1 SNHLY, CDR2 FYNNEI. This CDR3 is CASSGASGIQYF. CDR3 nucleotide sequence: TGTGCCAGCAGTGGGGCTAGCGGCATTCAGTACTTC.

This clone was seen only once. CDR3 sequence: CASSSGTGIDGYTF. The CDR3 nucleotides are TGTGCCAGCAGTTCCGGGACAGGGATTGATGGCTACACCTTC. The chain is built from TRBV28 and TRBJ1-2, with TRBD1 identical over 9 bases. Per germline, CDR1 MDHEN and CDR2 SYDVKM. V lost 4 bases, J lost 6 bases, and 6 bases stayed unmatched. This CDR3 spans 14 amino acids.

The chain employs TRBV7-8 and TRBJ1-1; 8 positions match TRBD1. The germline V gene encodes CDR1 SGHVS and CDR2 FQNEAQ. The V gene end was trimmed by 2 bases and the J gene end by 0 bases; junction bases not matched to a gene: 5. The CDR3 consists of 16 residues. CDR3 amino acids: CASSLRTGNMNTEAFF. The CDR3 bases are TGTGCCAGCAGCTTAAGGACAGGGAACATGAACACTGAAGCTTTCTTT. Variable domain in full (rest from reference TRBV7-8 and TRBJ1-1): GAGVSQSPRYKVAKRGQDVALRCDPISGHVSLFWYQQALGQGPEFLTYFQNEAQLDKSGLPSDRFFAERPEGSVSTLKIQRTQQEDSAVYLCASSLRTGNMNTEAFFGQGTRLTVV.

This chain uses TRBV18 with TRBJ2-7, with TRBD1 matching 9 bases. Trimming cost V 6 bases and J 6 bases; bases outside gene matches: 12. The CDR3 loop spans 15 amino acids. CDR1 and CDR2 (germline): KGHSH, LQKENI. The CDR3 DNA sequence: TGTGCCAGCTCGTCAACAGGGGGCGATCTGTTCGAGCAGTACTTC. Translated: CASSSTGGDLFEQYF.

The V gene is TRBV30, the J gene TRBJ1-1; no firm D call. Germline CDR1 is GTSNPN and CDR2 is SVGIG (reference sequence). The V end was cut by 4 bases, the J end by 6 bases, with 6 bases between. This CDR3 has 10 residues. CDR3 in DNA: TGTGCCTGGAAGCACCCTGAAGCTTTCTTT. Amino acids: CAWKHPEAFF.

The chain uses TRBV7-2 and TRBJ1-4, with D uncertain. The CDR3 runs to 15 residues. Germline values: CDR1 SGHTA, CDR2 FQGNSA. Trimming shortened V by 2 bases and J by 1 base, and 8 bases separated the two germline ends. The CDR3 reads CASSLMGLTNEKLFF. CDR3 nucleotides: TGTGCCAGCAGCTTAATGGGGTTAACTAATGAAAAACTGTTTTTT.